These T cell receptor beta chains were read from a single sample in a study of cytomegalovirus exposure and HLA in healthy donors. Method: immunoSEQ multiplex PCR; TCRdb's copy keeps in-frame clones and lacks some. The sample has roughly 160,000 clones, over 75% seen once. Sequencing was carried out using PBMCs. Source of these receptors: a male donor in good health and CMV-seronegative. Each CDR3 is given with its conserved first and last residue. The D gene is left open where the match is weak. Expanded clones are given a class, and other clones once, few, many or no size at all.

CDR3: CASSRSGGLYNEQFF
DNA: TGTGCCAGCAGTCGATCAGGGGGACTGTACAATGAGCAGTTCTTC
J: TRBJ2-1
size: once
V: TRBV6-5
D: .

CDR3: CASSFPRVTEAFF
DNA: TGTGCCAGCAGCTTCCCTCGGGTCACTGAAGCTTTCTTT
J: TRBJ1-1
size: .
V: TRBV7-2
D: .

CDR3: CASSPGGPDTQYF
DNA: TGCGCCAGCAGTCCTGGGGGCCCAGATACGCAGTATTTT
J: TRBJ2-3
size: .
V: TRBV10-1
D: .

CDR3: CASSFRQGATYEQYF
DNA: TGTGCCAGCAGCTTCAGACAGGGGGCCACCTACGAGCAGTACTTC
J: TRBJ2-7
size: few
V: TRBV7-2
D: TRBD1

CDR3: CSVESGQPPPWEQYF
DNA: TGCAGCGTTGAGTCGGGACAACCCCCTCCCTGGGAGCAGTACTTC
J: TRBJ2-7
size: .
V: TRBV29-1
D: .

CDR3: CASSLPAGQGYEQYF
DNA: TGTGCCAGCAGTTTACCCGCCGGACAGGGCTACGAGCAGTACTTC
J: TRBJ2-7
size: .
V: TRBV28
D: TRBD1

CDR3: CASSSDPGLETQYF
DNA: TGCGCCAGCAGCTCGGACCCGGGACTAGAGACCCAGTACTTC
J: TRBJ2-5
size: .
V: TRBV5-1
D: .

CDR3: CASRPLGQGSVGEQYF
DNA: TGCGCCAGCAGACCCCTGGGACAGGGGTCAGTTGGGGAGCAGTACTTC
J: TRBJ2-7
size: few
V: TRBV5-1
D: TRBD1

CDR3: CASSYDGGRGSTPLHF
DNA: TGTGCCAGCAGTTATGACGGTGGCAGGGGTTCGACACCCCTCCACTTT
J: TRBJ1-6
size: .
V: TRBV6-5
D: .

CDR3: CASSYPGQTYEQYF
DNA: TGTGCCAGCAGCTATCCGGGACAGACCTACGAGCAGTACTTC
J: TRBJ2-7
size: .
V: TRBV7-9
D: TRBD1

CDR3: CASSPQGTGFRAGANVLTF
DNA: TGCGCCAGCAGCCCACAGGGGACGGGGTTTAGAGCTGGGGCCAACGTCCTGACTTTC
J: TRBJ2-6
size: .
V: TRBV5-1
D: TRBD1

CDR3: CASSMVGESNVLTF
DNA: TGTGCCAGTAGTATGGTCGGGGAATCCAACGTCCTGACTTTC
J: TRBJ2-6
size: few
V: TRBV19
D: .

CDR3: CASSLTLGSDYGYTF
DNA: TGCGCCAGCAGCCTGACCTTGGGTAGCGACTATGGCTACACCTTC
J: TRBJ1-2
size: .
V: TRBV5-1
D: .

CDR3: CAISENPGQGDYGYTF
DNA: TGTGCCATCAGCGAGAATCCGGGACAGGGTGACTATGGCTACACCTTC
J: TRBJ1-2
size: .
V: TRBV10-3
D: TRBD1

CDR3: CASTLDRPQPQHF
DNA: TGTGCCAGCACCCTAGACAGGCCACAGCCCCAGCATTTT
J: TRBJ1-5
size: .
V: TRBV6-5
D: .

CDR3: CASSVNPTGGQGAGTEAFF
DNA: TGTGCCAGCAGCGTAAACCCGACTGGGGGACAGGGGGCAGGGACTGAAGCTTTCTTT
J: TRBJ1-1
size: .
V: TRBV9
D: TRBD1

CDR3: CAIRGGQGLTDTQYF
DNA: TGTGCCATCAGAGGGGGACAGGGGCTGACAGATACGCAGTATTTT
J: TRBJ2-3
size: .
V: TRBV10-3
D: TRBD1

CDR3: CASTLGARGYGYTF
DNA: TGTGCCAGCACCCTCGGGGCGCGGGGCTATGGCTACACCTTC
J: TRBJ1-2
size: .
V: TRBV6-1
D: .

CDR3: CASSSGAGANVLTF
DNA: TGTGCCAGTAGTAGCGGGGCTGGGGCCAACGTCCTGACTTTC
J: TRBJ2-6
size: .
V: TRBV19
D: .

CDR3: CAIRPGLASYEQYF
DNA: TGTGCCATCAGGCCGGGACTAGCTTCCTACGAGCAGTACTTC
J: TRBJ2-7
size: .
V: TRBV10-3
D: TRBD2

CDR3: CASGPRDRSSYEQYF
DNA: TGTGCTAGTGGTCCACGGGACAGGAGCTCCTACGAGCAGTACTTC
J: TRBJ2-7
size: .
V: TRBV12-5
D: TRBD1

CDR3: CAWSVLRGRETQYF
DNA: TGTGCCTGGAGTGTACTTAGGGGCCGGGAGACCCAGTACTTC
J: TRBJ2-5
size: .
V: TRBV30
D: .

CDR3: CASSDNRVGYTF
DNA: TGTGCCAGCAGTGACAACAGGGTCGGCTACACCTTC
J: TRBJ1-2
size: .
V: TRBV6-1
D: .

CDR3: CARGQRSYEQYF
DNA: TGTGCCAGGGGACAGAGATCCTACGAGCAGTACTTC
J: TRBJ2-7
size: once
V: TRBV2
D: TRBD1

CDR3: CASSLALGQGVEGYTF
DNA: TGTGCCAGCAGCTTAGCGCTCGGACAGGGGGTTGAGGGCTACACCTTC
J: TRBJ1-2
size: .
V: TRBV7-9
D: TRBD1

CDR3: CASSQDRVFGYGYTF
DNA: TGTGCCAGCAGCCAGGACAGGGTTTTTGGCTATGGCTACACCTTC
J: TRBJ1-2
size: .
V: TRBV6-6
D: TRBD1

CDR3: CSSSPGVRGSYGYTF
DNA: TGTTCCAGCAGCCCTGGGGTCAGGGGGTCGTATGGCTACACCTTC
J: TRBJ1-2
size: once
V: TRBV7-9
D: TRBD1

CDR3: CASSQTPQGAIYNEQFF
DNA: TGCGCCAGCAGCCAGACCCCCCAGGGGGCCATCTACAATGAGCAGTTCTTC
J: TRBJ2-1
size: .
V: TRBV5-1
D: TRBD1

CDR3: CASSLTTGGTGELFF
DNA: TGCGCCAGCAGCTTGACCACAGGGGGCACCGGGGAGCTGTTTTTT
J: TRBJ2-2
size: .
V: TRBV5-1
D: TRBD1

CDR3: CASSDAPRGDYEQYF
DNA: TGTGCCAGCAGTGATGCTCCCAGGGGCGACTACGAGCAGTACTTC
J: TRBJ2-7
size: .
V: TRBV6-1
D: .

CDR3: CASSAGRTSGGGETQYF
DNA: TGTGCCAGCAGCGCCGGGAGGACTAGCGGGGGAGGGGAGACCCAGTACTTC
J: TRBJ2-5
size: few
V: TRBV9
D: TRBD2

CDR3: CASSYSVLGDTEAFF
DNA: TGTGCCAGCAGTTACTCGGTCCTCGGAGACACTGAAGCTTTCTTT
J: TRBJ1-1
size: few
V: TRBV6-6
D: .

CDR3: CASSYSSRGSYEQYF
DNA: TGTGCCAGCAGTTACTCGAGCAGGGGGTCCTACGAGCAGTACTTC
J: TRBJ2-7
size: .
V: TRBV6-6
D: TRBD1

CDR3: CASSDGPGTDTQYF
DNA: TGTGCCAGCAGTGATGGGCCAGGCACAGATACGCAGTATTTT
J: TRBJ2-3
size: .
V: TRBV6-4
D: .

CDR3: CASRTGTGHSYEQYF
DNA: TGCGCCAGCCGAACCGGGACAGGGCACTCCTACGAGCAGTACTTC
J: TRBJ2-7
size: .
V: TRBV5-1
D: TRBD1

CDR3: CASSSFRLAGEQYF
DNA: TGTGCCAGCAGCTCCTTCCGACTAGCGGGGGAGCAGTACTTC
J: TRBJ2-7
size: .
V: TRBV5-4
D: TRBD2

CDR3: CASSSRDNTGELFF
DNA: TGTGCCAGCAGCTCCCGGGATAACACCGGGGAGCTGTTTTTT
J: TRBJ2-2
size: .
V: TRBV9
D: .

CDR3: CASSWTVNTEAFF
DNA: TGTGCCAGCAGCTGGACAGTGAACACTGAAGCTTTCTTT
J: TRBJ1-1
size: .
V: TRBV5-6
D: .

CDR3: CASSEDTGTTYEQYF
DNA: TGTGCCAGCAGTGAAGACACAGGGACGACCTACGAGCAGTACTTC
J: TRBJ2-7
size: .
V: TRBV2
D: .

CDR3: CASSPEVDNYSNQPQHF
DNA: TGTGCCAGCAGCCCAGAGGTAGACAATTATAGCAATCAGCCCCAGCATTTT
J: TRBJ1-5
size: once
V: TRBV4-2
D: .

CDR3: CASSYSGGTEAFF
DNA: TGTGCCAGCAGTTACTCAGGGGGCACTGAAGCTTTCTTT
J: TRBJ1-1
size: .
V: TRBV6-5
D: .

CDR3: CASSVGSSYNEQFF
DNA: TGCGCCAGCAGTGTTGGGAGCTCCTACAATGAGCAGTTCTTC
J: TRBJ2-1
size: .
V: TRBV10-1
D: .

CDR3: CASSLGHELYNEQFF
DNA: TGCGCCAGCAGCTTGGGCCACGAACTCTACAATGAGCAGTTCTTC
J: TRBJ2-1
size: .
V: TRBV5-1
D: .

CDR3: CASSSTGSGANVLTF
DNA: TGTGCCAGCAGTTCTACAGGGTCTGGGGCCAACGTCCTGACTTTC
J: TRBJ2-6
size: .
V: TRBV6-1
D: .

CDR3: CASSLAAGSSTSEQFF
DNA: TGCGCCAGCAGCTTGGCCGCAGGGTCTTCCACCAGCGAGCAGTTCTTC
J: TRBJ2-1
size: .
V: TRBV5-1
D: .

CDR3: CASSATPGWKRYGYTF
DNA: TGTGCCAGCAGTGCTACCCCTGGATGGAAGCGCTATGGCTACACCTTC
J: TRBJ1-2
size: .
V: TRBV6-1
D: .

CDR3: CALVSPTGGKGTQYF
DNA: TGTGCCCTAGTGTCCCCGACAGGTGGGAAGGGGACCCAGTACTTC
J: TRBJ2-5
size: few
V: TRBV2
D: .

CDR3: CASGATDRGYSGANVLTF
DNA: TGTGCCAGCGGTGCGACCGACAGGGGATACTCTGGGGCCAACGTCCTGACTTTC
J: TRBJ2-6
size: .
V: TRBV5-6
D: TRBD1

CDR3: CASSYTDRGWGTEAFF
DNA: TGTGCCAGCAGTTACACAGACAGGGGTTGGGGCACTGAAGCTTTCTTT
J: TRBJ1-1
size: few
V: TRBV6-5
D: TRBD1

CDR3: CATSETGLNEKLFF
DNA: TGTGCCACCAGCGAGACTGGACTTAATGAAAAACTGTTTTTT
J: TRBJ1-4
size: .
V: TRBV15
D: .

CDR3: CASSTDGKQSDTQYF
DNA: TGCGCCAGCAGTACAGACGGGAAACAGTCCGATACGCAGTATTTT
J: TRBJ2-3
size: once
V: TRBV10-1
D: .

CDR3: CSVEGEGNEQFF
DNA: TGCAGCGTTGAAGGGGAGGGAAATGAGCAGTTCTTC
J: TRBJ2-1
size: few
V: TRBV29-1
D: TRBD2